The source of this TCR beta chain is a study of T cell responses to AZD1222 COVID-19 vaccine. Study as a whole: Investigators merged groups given second doses at roughly 4 or roughly 12 weeks.

As regards this clone: Its target is not known.

Study results and limitations: The study sampled repertoires only after the peak T cell response. Vaccination with two AZD1222 doses was followed by a rise in Spike-specific TCR breadth and depth.

Trimming left V 4 bases short and J 4 bases short, with 13 bases between. The CDR3 length is 14 residues. In germline, CDR1 is LNHDA, CDR2 SQIVND (reference sequence). TCRdb's table, derived via immunoSEQ multiplex PCR, lists solely in-frame clones and lacks some. The sample has 120,000 or so clones; 70% to 90% are singletons. The rearrangement joins TRBV19 to TRBJ1-2, with a weak D call TRBD1 (5 bases). The starting material was peripheral blood, obtained on day 0 of AZD1222 vaccination. The source of this sequence is an adult in good health. CDR3 loop: CASSTGTFFYGYTF. The CDR3 bases are TGTGCCAGTAGTACGGGGACGTTCTTCTATGGCTACACCTTC.